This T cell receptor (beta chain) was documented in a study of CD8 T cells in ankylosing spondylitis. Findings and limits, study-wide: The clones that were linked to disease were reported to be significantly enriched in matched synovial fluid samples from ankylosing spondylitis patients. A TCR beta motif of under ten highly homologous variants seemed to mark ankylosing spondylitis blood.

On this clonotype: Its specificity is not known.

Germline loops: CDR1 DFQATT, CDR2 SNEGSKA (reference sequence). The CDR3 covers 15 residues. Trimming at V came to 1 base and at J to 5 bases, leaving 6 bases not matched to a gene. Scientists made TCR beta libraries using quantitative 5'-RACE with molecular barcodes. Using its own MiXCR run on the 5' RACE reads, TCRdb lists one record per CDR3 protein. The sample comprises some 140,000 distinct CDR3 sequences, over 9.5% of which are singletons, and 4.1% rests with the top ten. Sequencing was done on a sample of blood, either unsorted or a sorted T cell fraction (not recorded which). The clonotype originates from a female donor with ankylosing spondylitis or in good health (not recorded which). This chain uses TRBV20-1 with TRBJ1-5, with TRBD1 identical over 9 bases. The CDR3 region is CSARGYRGRDQPQHF. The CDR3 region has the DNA TGCAGTGCTAGAGGTTACAGGGGGCGAGATCAGCCCCAGCATTTT.